The present T cell receptor beta chain was sequenced within a study of beta chain features in type 1 diabetes. Study-wide results and caveats: For type 1 diabetes patients, VDJ junctions showed fewer insertions and more deletions. Shortening of TCRB CDR3s, moderate but significant, appeared in all four CD4+ subsets of Type 1 diabetes patients.

There are a few counts of this clone. Antigen: not known. The whole isolated RNA underwent reverse transcription, so sequencing captured expressed TCRB transcripts. The data were produced by immunoSEQ multiplex PCR, yet TCRdb's version contains in-frame clones alone and is incomplete. The sample holds about 150,000 clones, about 9% seen once. The germline V gene has CDR1 SEHNR and CDR2 FQNEAQ (reference sequence). Trimming left V 3 bases short and J 2 bases short, with 7 bases between. CDR3 size: 14 residues. The receptor's source is a woman in her 30s with type 1 diabetes. V is TRBV7-9 and J is TRBJ2-2, with D uncertain. Sequenced sample: central memory CD4+ T cells from blood. CDR3 amino acids: CASSLLANTGELFF. CDR3 nucleotides: TGTGCCAGCAGCTTGCTGGCCAACACCGGGGAGCTGTTTTTT. The full variable domain, in which reference TRBV7-9 and TRBJ2-2 provide the parts outside the CDR3, is DTGVSQNPRHKITKRGQNVTFRCDPISEHNRLYWYRQTLGQGPEFLTYFQNEAQLEKSRLLSDRFSAERPKGSFSTLEIQRTEQGDSAMYLCASSLLANTGELFFGEGSRLTVL.